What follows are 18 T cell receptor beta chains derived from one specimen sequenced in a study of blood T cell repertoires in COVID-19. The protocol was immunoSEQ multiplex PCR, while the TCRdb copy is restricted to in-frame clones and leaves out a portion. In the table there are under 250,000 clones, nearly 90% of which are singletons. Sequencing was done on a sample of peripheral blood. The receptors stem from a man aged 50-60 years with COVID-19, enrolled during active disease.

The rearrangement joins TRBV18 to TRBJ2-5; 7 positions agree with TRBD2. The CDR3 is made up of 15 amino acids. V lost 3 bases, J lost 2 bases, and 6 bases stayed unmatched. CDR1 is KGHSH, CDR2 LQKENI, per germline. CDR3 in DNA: TGTGCCAGCTCACCCTCGGGGAGGGAACAAGAGACCCAGTACTTC. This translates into CASSPSGREQETQYF.

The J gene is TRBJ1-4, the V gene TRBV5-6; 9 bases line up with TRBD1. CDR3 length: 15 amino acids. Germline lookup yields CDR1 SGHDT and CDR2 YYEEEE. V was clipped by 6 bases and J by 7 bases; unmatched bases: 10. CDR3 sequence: CASNLPGQGSEKLFF. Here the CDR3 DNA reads TGTGCCAGCAACCTCCCGGGACAGGGAAGTGAAAAACTGTTTTTT.

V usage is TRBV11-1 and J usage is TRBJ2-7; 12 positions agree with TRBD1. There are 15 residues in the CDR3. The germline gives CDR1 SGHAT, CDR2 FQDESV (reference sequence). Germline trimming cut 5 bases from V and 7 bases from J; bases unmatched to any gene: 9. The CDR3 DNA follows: TGTGCCAGCAGCGACCGGGACAGGGGGCTTTGGGAGCAGTACTTC. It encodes CASSDRDRGLWEQYF.

The CDR3 region is CASSLGWLDRLNEKLFF. In DNA, the CDR3 is TGTGCCAGCAGCTTAGGGTGGCTGGACAGGTTAAATGAAAAACTGTTTTTT. The rearrangement links TRBV7-8 to TRBJ1-4; 7 nucleotides match TRBD1. Germline trimming cut 1 base from V and 5 bases from J; bases unmatched to any gene: 10. This CDR3 has 17 residues. In germline, CDR1 is SGHVS, CDR2 FQNEAQ.

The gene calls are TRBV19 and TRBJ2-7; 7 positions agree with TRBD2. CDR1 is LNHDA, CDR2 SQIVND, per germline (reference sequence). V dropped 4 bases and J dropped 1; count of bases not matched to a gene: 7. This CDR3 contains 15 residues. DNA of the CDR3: TGTGCCAGTAGTACCGGCGGGGGACCATCCTACGAGCAGTACTTC. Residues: CASSTGGGPSYEQYF. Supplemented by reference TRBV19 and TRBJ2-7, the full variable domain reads DGGITQSPKYLFRKEGQNVTLSCEQNLNHDAMYWYRQDPGQGLRLIYYSQIVNDFQKGDIAEGYSVSREKKESFPLTVTSAQKNPTAFYLCASSTGGGPSYEQYFGPGTRLTVT.

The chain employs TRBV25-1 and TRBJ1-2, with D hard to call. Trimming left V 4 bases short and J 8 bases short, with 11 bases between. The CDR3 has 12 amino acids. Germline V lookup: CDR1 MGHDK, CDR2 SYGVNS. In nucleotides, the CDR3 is TGTGCCAGCAGTGTCAGTATCGGGGGCTACACCTTC. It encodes CASSVSIGGYTF.

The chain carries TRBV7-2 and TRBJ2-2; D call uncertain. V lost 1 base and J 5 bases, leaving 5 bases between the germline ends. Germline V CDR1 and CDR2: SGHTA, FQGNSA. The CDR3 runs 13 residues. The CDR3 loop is CASSLEETGELFF. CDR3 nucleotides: TGTGCCAGCAGCTTAGAAGAGACCGGGGAGCTGTTTTTT.

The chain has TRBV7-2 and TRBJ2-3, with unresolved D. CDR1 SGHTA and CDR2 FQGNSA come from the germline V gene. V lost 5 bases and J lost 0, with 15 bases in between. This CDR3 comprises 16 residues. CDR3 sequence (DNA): TGTGCCAGCAGCCCCTCCGCGGCATCTAGCACAGATACGCAGTATTTT. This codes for CASSPSAASSTDTQYF.

The DNA for the CDR3 is TGTGCCATCAGCTCCGGGACAGAAGAGACCCAGTACTTC. This encodes CAISSGTEETQYF. J is TRBJ2-5 and V is TRBV10-3, with TRBD1 matching 7 bases. In germline, CDR1 is ENHRY, CDR2 SYGVKD. J lost 3 bases, V lost 6 bases, and 4 bases had no gene match. The CDR3 sequence is 13 residues long.

CDR3 DNA sequence: TGTGCCAGCAGTTTCCCCGCGGGCAATACGCAGTATTTT. The encoded protein is CASSFPAGNTQYF. V gene TRBV27 combines with J gene TRBJ2-3; a possible D gene is TRBD2 (5 bases). Per the germline V gene, CDR1 is MNHEY and CDR2 is SMNVEV (reference sequence). V was cut by 3 bases and J by 7 bases, with 11 bases left in between. This CDR3 is 13 amino acids long.

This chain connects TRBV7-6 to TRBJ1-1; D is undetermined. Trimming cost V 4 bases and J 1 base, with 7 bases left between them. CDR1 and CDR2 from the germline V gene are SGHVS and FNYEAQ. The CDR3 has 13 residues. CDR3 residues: CASSSYTNTEAFF. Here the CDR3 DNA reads TGTGCCAGCAGCTCCTATACGAACACTGAAGCTTTCTTT.

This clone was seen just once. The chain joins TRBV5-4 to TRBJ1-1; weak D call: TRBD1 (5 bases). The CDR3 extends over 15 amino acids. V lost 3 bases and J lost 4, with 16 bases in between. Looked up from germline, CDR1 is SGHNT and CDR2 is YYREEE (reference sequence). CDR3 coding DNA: TGTGCCAGCAGCTCGCGGGGACGGGGGAGCACTGAAGCTTTCTTT. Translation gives CASSSRGRGSTEAFF.

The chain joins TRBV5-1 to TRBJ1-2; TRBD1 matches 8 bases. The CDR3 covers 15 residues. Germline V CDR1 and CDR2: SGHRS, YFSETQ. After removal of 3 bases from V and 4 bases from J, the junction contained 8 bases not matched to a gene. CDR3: CASSSQGANSYGYTF. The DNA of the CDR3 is TGCGCCAGCAGCTCTCAGGGGGCAAATAGCTATGGCTACACCTTC.

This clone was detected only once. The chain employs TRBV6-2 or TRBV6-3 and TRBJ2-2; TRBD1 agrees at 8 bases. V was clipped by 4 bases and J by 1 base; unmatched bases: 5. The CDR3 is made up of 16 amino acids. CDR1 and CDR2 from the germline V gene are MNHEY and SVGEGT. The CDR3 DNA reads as TGTGCCAGCAGTTTACATGGGACAGGGAACACCGGGGAGCTGTTTTTT. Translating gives CASSLHGTGNTGELFF.

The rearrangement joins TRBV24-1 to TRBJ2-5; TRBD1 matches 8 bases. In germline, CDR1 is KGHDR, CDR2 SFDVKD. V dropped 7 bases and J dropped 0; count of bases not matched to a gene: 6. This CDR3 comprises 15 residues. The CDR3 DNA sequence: TGTGCCACCAGCGGACAGGGACCCGACCAAGAGACCCAGTACTTC. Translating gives CATSGQGPDQETQYF.

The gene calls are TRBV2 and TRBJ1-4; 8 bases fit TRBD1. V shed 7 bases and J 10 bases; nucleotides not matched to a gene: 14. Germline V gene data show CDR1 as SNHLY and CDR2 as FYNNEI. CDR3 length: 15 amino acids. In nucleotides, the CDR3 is TGTGCCAGCACCCGGACAGGGCCGACGGGTGGAAAACTGTTTTTT. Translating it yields CASTRTGPTGGKLFF.

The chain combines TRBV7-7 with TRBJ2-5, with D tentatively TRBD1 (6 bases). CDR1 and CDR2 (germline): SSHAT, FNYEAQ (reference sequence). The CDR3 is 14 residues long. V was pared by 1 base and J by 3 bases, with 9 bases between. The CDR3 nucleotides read TGTGCCAGCAGCTTAGGGGGGCTAAAAGAGACCCAGTACTTC. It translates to CASSLGGLKETQYF.

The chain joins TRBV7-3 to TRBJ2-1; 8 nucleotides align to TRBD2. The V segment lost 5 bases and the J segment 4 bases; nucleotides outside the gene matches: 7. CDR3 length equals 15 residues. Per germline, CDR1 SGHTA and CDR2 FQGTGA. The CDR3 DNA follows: TGTGCCAGCAGCCCCGTAGCGGGGTCATACAATGAGCAGTTCTTC. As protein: CASSPVAGSYNEQFF.